This T cell receptor (beta chain) originates from a study of spatial heterogeneity in lung cancer. Time point of the sample: sample taken at primary tumor resection. No cell sorting; template was whole RNA from tumor, lung tissue or PBMC. Each CDR3 protein gets one entry after TCRdb re-called the 5' RACE reads with MiXCR. The sample has about 38,000 distinct CDR3 sequences; 7.5% are singletons. This clonotype occurred many times. With 2 bases removed from V and 4 bases from J, the gap between germline ends came to 20 bases. The CDR3 consists of 16 residues. Germline V lookup: CDR1 SQVTM, CDR2 ANQGSEA. Sequencing used PBMCs, obtained at surgery. This rearrangement joins TRBV29-1 to TRBJ1-2; TRBD1 might be the D (5 bases). This TCR was recovered from a male donor with early-stage non-small cell lung cancer. In nucleotides, the CDR3 is TGCAGCGTTGAATTTGCGGCCTTAGGGGTTGGCTATGGCTACACCTTC. Its translation: CSVEFAALGVGYGYTF.